This TCR beta chain was sequenced for a study of regulatory T cells in long-lasting Graves disease. Time point indicated: newly diagnosed GD, antithyroid drugs for less than 3 months. Generation of the TCR library employed RNA extracted from PBMCs. Study outcomes and limitations: Under persistent disease, TRBV28, TRBJ1-2 and TRBJ2-5 were used preferentially. The TCR repertoire of persistent Graves' patients was less diverse than that of newly diagnosed ones.

TCR beta libraries were built with iRepertoire HTBI primers and Arm-PCR of CDR3 regions. MiXCR, run by TCRdb on the multiplex PCR reads, gives a single entry per CDR3 protein. The sample has 350,000 to 500,000 distinct CDR3 sequences, around 15% seen once. The germline CDR1 and CDR2 sequences are SEHNR and FQNEAQ (reference sequence). Trimming removed 11 bases at V and 2 bases at J, with 15 bases between. This CDR3 has 13 residues. This clonotype was seen more than once but under ten times. Antigen: not known. The same sample was also studied in work on T cells in Graves' hyperthyroidism and ophthalmopathy. As reported in that work: Most expanded thyroid clonotypes above 0.001 recurred in blood.

This rearrangement joins TRBV7-9 to TRBJ1-1; D gene ambiguous. The receptor comes from a young woman with Graves disease. The sample consisted of peripheral blood mononuclear cells (PBMCs), taken at new diagnosis, from a patient treated with antithyroid drugs. The CDR3 DNA sequence: TGTGCCCCCAAGACAAATATTAACACTGAAGCTTTCTTT. It codes for CAPKTNINTEAFF.